These 2 T cell receptor beta chains were all obtained from the same sample, sequenced in a study of blood T cell repertoires in COVID-19. Assay used: immunoSEQ multiplex PCR; TCRdb lists only in-frame clones, some missing. The table records a few hundred thousand clones, approximately 92% of them present only once. Material: PBMCs or T cells enriched from blood (not recorded which). All receptors derive from a young woman in a cohort exposed to, infected with or recovered from COVID-19 (not recorded which).

The chain links TRBV6-5 to TRBJ1-1; D gene ambiguous. This CDR3 contains 11 residues. Trimming took 8 bases from V and 3 from J, leaving 7 bases between them. Germline V lookup: CDR1 MNHEY, CDR2 SVGAGI. CDR3 bases: TGTGCCAGCGGGAGGGACACTGAAGCTTTCTTT. As protein: CASGRDTEAFF.

The chain carries TRBV21-1 and TRBJ1-2. TRBV21-1 constitutes a pseudogene. The CDR3 has 17 residues. The chain's CDR3 is CASSNGGAGTTNYGYTF. The CDR3 region has the DNA TGTGCCAGCAGCAACGGGGGGGCGGGGACGACTAACTATGGCTACACCTTC.